This T cell receptor beta chain was recorded in a study of control samples from healthy donors and cancer patients. Method: immunoSEQ multiplex PCR; TCRdb's copy keeps in-frame clones and lacks some. The sample has over 100,000 clones, about 91% seen once. CDR3 length equals 14 residues. V gave up 4 bases and J gave up 4 bases, with 16 bases separating them. Per the germline V gene, CDR1 is SQVTM and CDR2 is ANQGSEA. This clonotype was sampled from a man aged 40-55 years in good health. The specimen sequenced was blood. The gene calls are TRBV29-1 and TRBJ1-1; maybe TRBD1 (6 bases). The DNA of the CDR3 is TGCAGCGTTGTGAATTTAGGGGGGATCACTGAAGCTTTCTTT. Translated, it gives CSVVNLGGITEAFF. The full variable domain, its missing parts supplied by reference TRBV29-1 and TRBJ1-1, is SAVISQKPSRDICQRGTSLTIQCQVDSQVTMMFWYRQQPGQSLTLIATANQGSEATYESGFVIDKFPISRPNLTFSTLTVSNMSPEDSSIYLCSVVNLGGITEAFFGQGTRLTVV.